The T cell receptor (beta chain) under discussion was sequenced for a study of shared clonotypes between healthy human individuals. The overall study: The study drew on a couple of women and a few men aged 18 to 49 as donors. Overall study results and limits: Relative to clonotypes present in all four donors, those not shared had lower generation probabilities.

Deep was the level at which the assay was run. This table comes from immunoSEQ multiplex PCR, and its TCRdb copy is limited to in-frame clones, with some not included. The sample lists over a million clones, roughly 97% occurring once. As concerns this clone: Its antigen is unidentified.

V lost 6 bases to trimming and J lost 4 bases; unmatched junction nucleotides: 4. Germline V gene lookup returns CDR1 SGHRS and CDR2 YFSETQ. The CDR3 runs 14 residues. This sequence originates from a man aged 30-40 years in good health. V and J are TRBV5-1 and TRBJ2-2, with 9 bases identical to TRBD1. Sequenced sample: naive CD4+ T cells sorted from blood. Indicated subset: CD45RA+ positively selected. The CDR3 DNA is TGCGCCAGCAAGGGGACAGGGAGCACCGGGGAGCTGTTTTTT. Translating gives CASKGTGSTGELFF.